One T cell receptor beta chain is described in this entry. In germline, CDR1 is LGHNA, CDR2 YSLEER. This CDR3 comprises 15 residues. Trimming removed 4 bases from V and 10 bases from J; junction bases left unmatched: 9. This sample stems from a study of shared clonotypes between healthy human individuals. The assay was immunoSEQ multiplex PCR, and TCRdb's table has in-frame clones only and misses some. The sample has about 1 million clones, 70% to 80% seen once. The TCR sequence derives from a man between 18 and 29 years old in good health. This chain uses TRBV4-3 with TRBJ2-1; 11 bases are a match to TRBD2. Material for sequencing was memory CD4+ T cells sorted from blood. The subset was: CD45RA-negative fraction. The chain's CDR3 is CASSLLAGGREEQFF. CDR3 coding DNA: TGCGCCAGCAGCCTTTTAGCGGGAGGGCGGGAAGAGCAGTTCTTC.